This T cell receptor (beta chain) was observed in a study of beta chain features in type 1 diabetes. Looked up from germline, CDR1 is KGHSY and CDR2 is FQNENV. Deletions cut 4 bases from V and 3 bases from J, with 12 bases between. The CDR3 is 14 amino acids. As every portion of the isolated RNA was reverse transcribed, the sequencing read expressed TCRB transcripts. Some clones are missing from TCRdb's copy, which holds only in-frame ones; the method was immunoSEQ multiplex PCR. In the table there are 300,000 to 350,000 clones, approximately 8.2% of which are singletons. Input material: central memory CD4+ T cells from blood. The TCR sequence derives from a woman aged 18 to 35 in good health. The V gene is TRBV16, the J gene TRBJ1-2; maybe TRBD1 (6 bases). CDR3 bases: TGTGCCAGCAGCCGACCCGGGACACACTATGGCTACACCTTC. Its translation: CASSRPGTHYGYTF.